This T cell receptor beta chain was observed in a study of T-cell memory formation after mild COVID-19. One entry per CDR3 protein results from TCRdb running MiXCR on the 5' RACE reads. The sample shows hundreds of thousands of distinct CDR3 sequences, approximately 14% of them seen only once. The ends were cut back, 0 bases at V and 7 bases at J, with 18 bases in the middle. This CDR3 is 16 amino acids long. From germline, CDR1 is MGHRA and CDR2 YSYEKL. The source is a man younger than 35 who had mild COVID-19 (a few samples of this study predate the infection). Cell type and time point are not known. Specimen: PBMCs or a T cell subset sorted from them (not recorded which). The chain is built from TRBV4-1 and TRBJ1-2; tentative D call: TRBD1 (6 bases). The CDR3 nucleotides are TGCGCCAGCAGCCAAGATCCGACAGGCCCGCATCGTGGCTACACCTTC. Protein sequence: CASSQDPTGPHRGYTF.